The rows below give T cell receptor beta chains drawn from one sample of a study of T cells in Graves' hyperthyroidism and ophthalmopathy. TCRdb re-derived calls from the multiplex PCR reads in MiXCR, one entry per CDR3 protein. Of fewer than 900,000 distinct CDR3 sequences in the sample, about 17% were seen once. The sample comprised blood. All receptors come from a woman between 45 and 65 years old with Graves' hyperthyroidism that later progressed to Graves' ophthalmopathy. Each CDR3 is given with its conserved first and last residue. The order of the fields is J gene, D gene, V gene, clone size, CDR3 protein, CDR3 DNA. D genes are given only for firm matches. Clone sizes are given selectively: once, few, many, or a class where the clone is expanded.

J gene: TRBJ2-5; D gene: TRBD2; V gene: TRBV4-1; clone size: -; CDR3 protein: CASSQSLAGGLQETQYF; CDR3 DNA: TGCGCCAGCAGCCAATCCTTAGCGGGGGGGTTACAAGAGACCCAGTACTTC
J gene: TRBJ1-4; D gene: -; V gene: TRBV2; clone size: many; CDR3 protein: CAIPRDTDNEKLFF; CDR3 DNA: TGTGCCATCCCCCGGGACACCGATAATGAAAAACTGTTTTTT
J gene: TRBJ2-5; D gene: -; V gene: TRBV15; clone size: -; CDR3 protein: CATSDSRQETQYF; CDR3 DNA: TGTGCCACCAGCGACTCCAGGCAAGAGACCCAGTACTTC
J gene: TRBJ1-4; D gene: TRBD1; V gene: TRBV12-3/TRBV12-4; clone size: -; CDR3 protein: CASSTRGQGGGEKLFF; CDR3 DNA: TGTGCCAGCAGTACCCGGGGACAGGGCGGGGGTGAAAAACTGTTTTTT
J gene: TRBJ2-5; D gene: -; V gene: TRBV24-1; clone size: few; CDR3 protein: CATSDPGPKTQYF; CDR3 DNA: TGTGCCACCAGTGACCCAGGGCCAAAGACCCAGTACTTC
J gene: TRBJ2-5; D gene: -; V gene: TRBV15; clone size: many; CDR3 protein: CATSQGGPIWGETQYF; CDR3 DNA: TGTGCCACCTCTCAGGGGGGGCCCATCTGGGGAGAGACCCAGTACTTC
J gene: TRBJ2-5; D gene: -; V gene: TRBV4-1; clone size: -; CDR3 protein: CASSQELVFEETQYF; CDR3 DNA: TGCGCCAGCAGCCAAGAGTTGGTCTTTGAAGAGACCCAGTACTTC
J gene: TRBJ2-5; D gene: -; V gene: TRBV6-5; clone size: -; CDR3 protein: CASSYRQGLQETQYF; CDR3 DNA: TGTGCCAGCAGTTACCGGCAGGGTCTCCAAGAGACCCAGTACTTC
J gene: TRBJ1-5; D gene: -; V gene: TRBV30; clone size: many; CDR3 protein: CAWSVLRGEPQHF; CDR3 DNA: TGTGCCTGGAGTGTACTTAGGGGAGAGCCCCAGCATTTT
J gene: TRBJ2-1; D gene: TRBD2; V gene: TRBV19; clone size: few; CDR3 protein: CASTPSGDYNEQFF; CDR3 DNA: TGTGCCAGTACCCCTAGCGGGGACTACAATGAGCAGTTCTTC
J gene: TRBJ2-3; D gene: -; V gene: TRBV12-3/TRBV12-4; clone size: -; CDR3 protein: CASSLVLTGADTQYF; CDR3 DNA: TGTGCCAGCAGTTTAGTTCTTACGGGGGCAGATACGCAGTATTTT
J gene: TRBJ2-2; D gene: TRBD2; V gene: TRBV6-1; clone size: -; CDR3 protein: CASSPHPSGGRTAGELFF; CDR3 DNA: TGTGCCAGCAGCCCGCACCCTAGCGGGGGGCGAACGGCCGGGGAGCTGTTTTTT
J gene: TRBJ2-1; D gene: TRBD2; V gene: TRBV20-1; clone size: -; CDR3 protein: CSARASGGRYEQFF; CDR3 DNA: TGCAGTGCTAGAGCTAGCGGGGGCCGGTATGAGCAGTTCTTC
J gene: TRBJ1-2; D gene: -; V gene: TRBV25-1; clone size: -; CDR3 protein: CASSDSGRPNYGYTF; CDR3 DNA: TGTGCCAGCAGTGACAGCGGGCGGCCGAACTATGGCTACACCTTC
J gene: TRBJ2-7; D gene: TRBD1; V gene: TRBV30; clone size: many; CDR3 protein: CAAGTGDYEQYF; CDR3 DNA: TGTGCCGCCGGGACAGGGGACTACGAGCAGTACTTC
J gene: TRBJ2-7; D gene: -; V gene: TRBV6-1; clone size: many; CDR3 protein: CASRHTIRTYEQYF; CDR3 DNA: TGTGCCAGCCGCCACACCATCCGTACCTACGAGCAGTACTTC
J gene: TRBJ1-6; D gene: TRBD1; V gene: TRBV27; clone size: -; CDR3 protein: CASSLSQGGVNSPLHF; CDR3 DNA: TGTGCCAGCAGTTTAAGCCAGGGGGGAGTTAATTCACCCCTCCACTTT
J gene: TRBJ1-5; D gene: TRBD1; V gene: TRBV20-1; clone size: -; CDR3 protein: CSATPGQSNQPQHF; CDR3 DNA: TGCAGTGCTACACCGGGACAGAGCAATCAGCCCCAGCATTTT
J gene: TRBJ2-2; D gene: TRBD2; V gene: TRBV3-1; clone size: -; CDR3 protein: CASSQDSSLAGGPDGELFF; CDR3 DNA: TGTGCCAGCAGCCAAGATAGTAGCCTAGCGGGGGGGCCTGACGGGGAGCTGTTTTTT
J gene: TRBJ1-1; D gene: -; V gene: TRBV5-4; clone size: many; CDR3 protein: CASSLSGPANTEAFF; CDR3 DNA: TGTGCCAGCAGCTTATCTGGGCCAGCGAACACTGAAGCTTTCTTT
J gene: TRBJ1-1; D gene: -; V gene: TRBV6-5; clone size: many; CDR3 protein: CASSYVGGQGSTEAFF; CDR3 DNA: TGTGCCAGCAGTTACGTGGGGGGGCAGGGGAGCACTGAAGCTTTCTTT
J gene: TRBJ2-1; D gene: TRBD2; V gene: TRBV9; clone size: -; CDR3 protein: CASSGGLAGFYNEQFF; CDR3 DNA: TGTGCCAGCAGCGGGGGACTAGCGGGGTTCTACAATGAGCAGTTCTTC
J gene: TRBJ2-3; D gene: TRBD2; V gene: TRBV6-1; clone size: -; CDR3 protein: CASRQLAGTDTQYF; CDR3 DNA: TGTGCCAGCAGGCAACTAGCGGGCACAGATACGCAGTATTTT
J gene: TRBJ2-2; D gene: -; V gene: TRBV11-3; clone size: -; CDR3 protein: CASSLDRGTDNTGELFF; CDR3 DNA: TGTGCCAGCAGCTTAGATCGGGGGACGGATAACACCGGGGAGCTGTTTTTT
J gene: TRBJ2-3; D gene: TRBD2; V gene: TRBV29-1; clone size: -; CDR3 protein: CSAPGTSGRDTQYF; CDR3 DNA: TGCAGCGCCCCAGGGACTAGCGGTCGGGATACGCAGTATTTT
J gene: TRBJ2-1; D gene: -; V gene: TRBV20-1; clone size: few; CDR3 protein: CSARGGDAYNEQFF; CDR3 DNA: TGCAGTGCTAGAGGTGGGGACGCCTACAATGAGCAGTTCTTC
J gene: TRBJ2-3; D gene: -; V gene: TRBV10-3; clone size: -; CDR3 protein: CAIRSSAEGTDTQYF; CDR3 DNA: TGTGCCATCAGATCCTCAGCGGAGGGCACAGATACGCAGTATTTT
J gene: TRBJ1-5; D gene: -; V gene: TRBV2; clone size: few; CDR3 protein: CASSPEGGGPQHF; CDR3 DNA: TGTGCCAGCAGTCCCGAGGGAGGAGGACCCCAGCATTTT
J gene: TRBJ2-5; D gene: TRBD1; V gene: TRBV14; clone size: few; CDR3 protein: CASSSSWGQGEQETQYF; CDR3 DNA: TGTGCCAGCAGCAGTTCTTGGGGACAGGGGGAGCAAGAGACCCAGTACTTC
J gene: TRBJ1-5; D gene: TRBD1; V gene: TRBV3-1; clone size: many; CDR3 protein: CASSPGGTDFQPQHF; CDR3 DNA: TGTGCCAGCAGCCCAGGGGGGACAGATTTTCAGCCCCAGCATTTT